A selection of T cell receptor beta chains follows, all from one sample in a study of a mutant IDH1 vaccine in newly diagnosed glioma. TCRdb keeps only in-frame clones here, not all; method: immunoSEQ multiplex PCR. Among 20,000 to 25,000 clones, 91% were seen once, and the ten largest hold around 8.4%. The specimen was PBMCs, collected from a glioma patient treated with radiotherapy, temozolomide or both. The receptors were gathered from a man between 25 and 39 years old with glioma. The CDR3 runs from the conserved cysteine through the conserved F or W.

>TRBV18|13|TRBJ1-6
CASWRQGALPLHF
>TRBV6-5|15|TRBJ1-5
CASSYSYRGNQPQHF
>TRBV18|16|TRBJ2-2
CASSLTGFANTGELFF
>TRBV5-1|15|TRBJ2-2
CASSLGAGDGGELFF
>TRBV19|14|TRBJ2-7
CASTPGGGFHEQYF
>TRBV7-9|13|TRBJ1-2
CASSFAGNYGYTF
>TRBV7-2|16|TRBJ1-2
CASSHPLLEGSYGYTF
>TRBV5-1|14|TRBJ2-7
CASSPGTDPYEQYF
>TRBV10-3|19|TRBJ2-2
CAITGASGRAGANTGELFF
>TRBV5-6|14|TRBJ1-2
CASSLGGQFPGYTF